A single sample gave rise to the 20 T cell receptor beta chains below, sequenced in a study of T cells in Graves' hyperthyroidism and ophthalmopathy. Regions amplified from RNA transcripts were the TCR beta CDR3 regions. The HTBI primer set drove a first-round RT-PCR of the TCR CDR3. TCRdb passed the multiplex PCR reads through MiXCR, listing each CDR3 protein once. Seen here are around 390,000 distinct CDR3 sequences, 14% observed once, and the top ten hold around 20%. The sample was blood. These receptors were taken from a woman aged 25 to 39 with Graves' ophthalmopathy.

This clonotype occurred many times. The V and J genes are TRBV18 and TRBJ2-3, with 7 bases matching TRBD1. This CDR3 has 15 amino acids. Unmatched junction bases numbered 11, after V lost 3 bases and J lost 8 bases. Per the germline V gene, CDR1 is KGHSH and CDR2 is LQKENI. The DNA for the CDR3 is TGTGCCAGCTCACCCGAGACAGGGCGTTTGGGTACGCAGTATTTT. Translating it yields CASSPETGRLGTQYF.

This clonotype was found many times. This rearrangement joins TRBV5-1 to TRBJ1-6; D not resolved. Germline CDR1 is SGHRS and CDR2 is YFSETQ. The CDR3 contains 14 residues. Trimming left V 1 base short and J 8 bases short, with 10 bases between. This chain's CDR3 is CASSLRGIDSPLHF. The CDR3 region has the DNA TGCGCCAGCAGCTTGCGCGGGATCGATTCACCCCTCCACTTT.

CDR3 sequence reads: CASTKNRGINPTNEKLFF. The DNA of the CDR3 is TGTGCCAGCACCAAAAACCGGGGCATCAATCCAACTAATGAAAAACTGTTTTTT. The V gene is TRBV12-3 or TRBV12-4, the J gene TRBJ1-4; TRBD1 is a possible D gene (5 bases). Trimming took off 7 bases at V and 0 bases at J, with 21 bases between the two ends. CDR3 length: 18 amino acids.

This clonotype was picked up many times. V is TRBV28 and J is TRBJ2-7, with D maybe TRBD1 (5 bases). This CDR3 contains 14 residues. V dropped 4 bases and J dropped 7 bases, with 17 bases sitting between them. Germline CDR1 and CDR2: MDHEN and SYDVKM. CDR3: CASSYDRANDEQYF. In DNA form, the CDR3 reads TGTGCCAGCAGTTATGACAGAGCCAATGATGAGCAGTACTTC.

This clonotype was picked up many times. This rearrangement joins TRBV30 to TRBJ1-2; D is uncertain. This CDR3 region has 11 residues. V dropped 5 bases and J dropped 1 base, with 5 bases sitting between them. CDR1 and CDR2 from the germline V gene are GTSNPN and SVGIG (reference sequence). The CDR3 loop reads CAWVFNYGYTF. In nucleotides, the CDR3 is TGTGCCTGGGTTTTTAACTATGGCTACACCTTC.

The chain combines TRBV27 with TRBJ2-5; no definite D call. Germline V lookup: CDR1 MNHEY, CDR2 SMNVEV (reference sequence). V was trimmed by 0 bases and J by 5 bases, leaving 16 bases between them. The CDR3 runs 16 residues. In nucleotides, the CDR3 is TGTGCCAGCAGTTTATCGGATCCCCTCGGCACTGAGACCCAGTACTTC. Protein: CASSLSDPLGTETQYF.

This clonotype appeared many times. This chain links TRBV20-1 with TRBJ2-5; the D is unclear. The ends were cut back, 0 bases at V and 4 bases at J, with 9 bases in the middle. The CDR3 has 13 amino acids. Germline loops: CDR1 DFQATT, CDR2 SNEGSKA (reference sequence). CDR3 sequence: CSARESPRETQYF. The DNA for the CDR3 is TGCAGTGCTAGAGAATCCCCTCGAGAGACCCAGTACTTC.

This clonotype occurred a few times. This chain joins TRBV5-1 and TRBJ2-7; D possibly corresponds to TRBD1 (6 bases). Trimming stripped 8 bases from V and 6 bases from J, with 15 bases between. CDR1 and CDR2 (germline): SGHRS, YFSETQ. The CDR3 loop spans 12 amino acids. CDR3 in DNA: TGCGCCAGTAAAACAGGGTCGGGCGAGCAGTACTTC. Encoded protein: CASKTGSGEQYF.

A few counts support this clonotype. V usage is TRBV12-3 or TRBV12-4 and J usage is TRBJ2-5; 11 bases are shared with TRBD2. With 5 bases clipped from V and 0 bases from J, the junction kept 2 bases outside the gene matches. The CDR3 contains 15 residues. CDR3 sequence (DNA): TGTGCCAGCAGTACTAGCGGGGGCCACCAAGAGACCCAGTACTTC. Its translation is CASSTSGGHQETQYF.

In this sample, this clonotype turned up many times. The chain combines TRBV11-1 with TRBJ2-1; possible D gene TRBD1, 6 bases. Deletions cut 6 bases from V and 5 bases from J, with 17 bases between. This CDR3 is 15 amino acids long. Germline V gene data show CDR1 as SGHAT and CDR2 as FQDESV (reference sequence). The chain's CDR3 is CASSSLGQSNNEQFF. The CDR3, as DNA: TGTGCCAGCAGTTCCCTTGGACAGTCGAACAATGAGCAGTTCTTC.

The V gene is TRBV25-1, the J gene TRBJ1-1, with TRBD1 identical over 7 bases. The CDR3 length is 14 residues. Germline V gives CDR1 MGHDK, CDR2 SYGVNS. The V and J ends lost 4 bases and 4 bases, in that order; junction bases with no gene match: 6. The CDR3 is CASSGQGWGTEAFF. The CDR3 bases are TGTGCCAGCAGTGGACAGGGTTGGGGCACTGAAGCTTTCTTT.

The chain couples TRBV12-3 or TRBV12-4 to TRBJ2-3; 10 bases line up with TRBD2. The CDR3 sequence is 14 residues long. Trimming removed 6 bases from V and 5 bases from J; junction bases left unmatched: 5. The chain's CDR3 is CASSVAGGEDTQYF. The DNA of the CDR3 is TGTGCCAGCAGCGTAGCGGGGGGAGAAGATACGCAGTATTTT.

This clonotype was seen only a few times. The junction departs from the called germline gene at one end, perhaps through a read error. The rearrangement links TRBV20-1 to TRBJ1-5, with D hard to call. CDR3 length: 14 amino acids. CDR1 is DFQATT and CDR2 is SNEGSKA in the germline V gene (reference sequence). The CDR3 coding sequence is TGCAGTGCTAGAGATCCCCAAACAGATCAGCCCCGGCATTTT. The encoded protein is CSARDPQTDQPRHF.

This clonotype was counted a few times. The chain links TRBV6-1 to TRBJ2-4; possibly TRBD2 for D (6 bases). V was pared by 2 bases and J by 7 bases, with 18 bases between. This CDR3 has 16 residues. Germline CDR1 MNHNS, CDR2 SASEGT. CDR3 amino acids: CASSEHGGGLTNIQYF. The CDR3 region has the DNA TGTGCCAGCAGTGAACATGGTGGAGGGCTAACTAACATTCAGTACTTC.

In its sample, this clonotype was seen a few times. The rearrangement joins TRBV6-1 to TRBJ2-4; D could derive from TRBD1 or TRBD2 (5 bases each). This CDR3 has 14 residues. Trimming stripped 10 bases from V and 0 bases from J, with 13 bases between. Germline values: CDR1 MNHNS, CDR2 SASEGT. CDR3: CATTRDLAKNIQYF. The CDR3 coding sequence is TGTGCCACCACCAGGGACCTAGCCAAAAACATTCAGTACTTC.

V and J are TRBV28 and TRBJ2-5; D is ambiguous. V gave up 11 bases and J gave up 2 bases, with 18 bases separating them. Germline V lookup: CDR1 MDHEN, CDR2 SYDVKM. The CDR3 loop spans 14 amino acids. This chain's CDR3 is CAGKKWADQETQYF. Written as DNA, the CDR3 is TGTGCCGGAAAAAAATGGGCAGATCAAGAGACCCAGTACTTC.

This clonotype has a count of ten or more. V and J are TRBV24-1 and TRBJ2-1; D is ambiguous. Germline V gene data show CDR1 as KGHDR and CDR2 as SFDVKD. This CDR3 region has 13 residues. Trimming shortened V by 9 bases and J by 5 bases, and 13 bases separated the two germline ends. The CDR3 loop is CATESTLDNEQFF. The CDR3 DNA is TGTGCCACCGAAAGTACTCTCGACAATGAGCAGTTCTTC.

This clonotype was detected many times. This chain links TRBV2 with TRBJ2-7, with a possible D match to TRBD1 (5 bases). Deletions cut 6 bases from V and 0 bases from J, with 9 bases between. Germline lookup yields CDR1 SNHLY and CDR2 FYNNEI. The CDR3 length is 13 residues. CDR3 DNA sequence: TGTGCCAGCAGGATCAGGGTCTCCTACGAGCAGTACTTC. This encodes CASRIRVSYEQYF. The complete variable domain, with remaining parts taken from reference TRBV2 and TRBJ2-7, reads EPEVTQTPSHQVTQMGQEVILRCVPISNHLYFYWYRQILGQKVEFLVSFYNNEISEKSEIFDDQFSVERPDGSNFTLKIRSTKLEDSAMYFCASRIRVSYEQYFGPGTRLTVT.

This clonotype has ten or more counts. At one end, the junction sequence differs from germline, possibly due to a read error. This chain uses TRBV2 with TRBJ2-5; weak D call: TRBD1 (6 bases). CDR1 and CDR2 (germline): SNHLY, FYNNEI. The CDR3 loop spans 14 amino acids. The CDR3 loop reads CASTKDRWREAQYF. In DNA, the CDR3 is TGTGCCAGCACTAAAGACAGGTGGCGAGAGGCCCAGTACTTC.

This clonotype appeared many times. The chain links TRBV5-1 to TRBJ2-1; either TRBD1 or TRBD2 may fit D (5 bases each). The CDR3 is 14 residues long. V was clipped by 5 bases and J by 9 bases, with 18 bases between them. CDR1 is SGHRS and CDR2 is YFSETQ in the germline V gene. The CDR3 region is CASSGPGLGGEQFF. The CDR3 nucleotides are TGCGCCAGCAGTGGACCGGGGCTTGGGGGTGAGCAGTTCTTC.